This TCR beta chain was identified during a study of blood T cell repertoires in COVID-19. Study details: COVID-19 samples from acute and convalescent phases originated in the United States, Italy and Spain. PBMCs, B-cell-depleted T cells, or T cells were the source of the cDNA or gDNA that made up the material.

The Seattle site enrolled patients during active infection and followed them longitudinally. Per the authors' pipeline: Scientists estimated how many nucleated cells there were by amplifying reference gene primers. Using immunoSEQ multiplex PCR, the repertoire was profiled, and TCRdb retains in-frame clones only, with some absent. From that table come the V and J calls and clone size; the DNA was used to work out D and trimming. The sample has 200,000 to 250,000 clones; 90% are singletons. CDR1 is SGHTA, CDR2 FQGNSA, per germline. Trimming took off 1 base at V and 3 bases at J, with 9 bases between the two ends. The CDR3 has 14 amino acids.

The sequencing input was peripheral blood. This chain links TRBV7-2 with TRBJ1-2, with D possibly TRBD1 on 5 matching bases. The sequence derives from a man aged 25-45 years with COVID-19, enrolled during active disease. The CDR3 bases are TGTGCCAGCAGCTTAGTGGGCAGGGACTATGGCTACACCTTC. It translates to CASSLVGRDYGYTF. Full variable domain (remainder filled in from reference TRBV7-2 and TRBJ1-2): GAGVSQSPSNKVTEKGKDVELRCDPISGHTALYWYRQSLGQGLEFLIYFQGNSAPDKSGLPSDRFSAERTGGSVSTLTIQRTQQEDSAVYLCASSLVGRDYGYTFGSGTRLTVV.